Below are 19 T cell receptor beta chains sequenced from a single sample in a study of siplizumab effects on memory and regulatory T cells. Clones were sequenced by immunoSEQ multiplex PCR, and TCRdb holds only the in-frame ones, with some missing. The data hold 70,000 or so clones, with about 90% observed a single time. Input material: CD8+ T cells sorted from blood. The receptor set was obtained from a human donor in good health.

This chain's CDR3 is CASSLLLGPLADGYTF. DNA of the CDR3: TGTGCCAGCAGCCTATTACTGGGACCGCTAGCGGATGGCTACACCTTC. This rearrangement joins TRBV5-4 to TRBJ1-2; the D gene is possibly TRBD1 (5 bases). The CDR3 runs 16 residues. The V and J ends lost 4 bases and 6 bases respectively, with 22 bases between them. Germline loops: CDR1 SGHNT, CDR2 YYREEE (reference sequence).

In the case of this clone: The germline gene is not matched at one end of the junction; a read error may be the cause. The chain combines TRBV7-9 with TRBJ2-1; possible D gene TRBD2, 5 bases. CDR1 and CDR2 from the germline V gene are SEHNR and FQNEAQ (reference sequence). This CDR3 comprises 15 residues. The CDR3 nucleotides read TGTGCCAGCAGCTTTATCGGACTGTCCTCCAATGAGCAGTTCTTC. Residues: CASSFIGLSSNEQFF.

J is TRBJ2-7 and V is TRBV13; TRBD1 matches at 10 bases. The length of the CDR3 is 15 residues. The junction had 6 bases not matched to a gene; V was cut back by 5 bases and J by 2 bases. CDR1 and CDR2 (germline): PRHDT, FYEKMQ (reference sequence). The CDR3 coding sequence is TGTGCCAGCAGCGCAACCGGGACAGGGGCCTACGAGCAGTACTTC. Protein sequence: CASSATGTGAYEQYF.

The rearrangement joins TRBV27 to TRBJ2-7; 9 nucleotides match TRBD1. The CDR3 runs to 14 residues. The V segment lost 5 bases and the J segment 4 bases; nucleotides outside the gene matches: 6. The germline CDR1 and CDR2 sequences are MNHEY and SMNVEV (reference sequence). The CDR3 DNA reads as TGTGCCAGCAGTCCCGGGACAGGGTGGTACGAGCAGTACTTC. Translated: CASSPGTGWYEQYF.

V is TRBV6-1 and J is TRBJ1-1, with D possibly TRBD1 on 6 matching bases. Trimming removed 0 bases at V and 3 bases at J, with 8 bases between. Germline CDR1 and CDR2: MNHNS and SASEGT. The CDR3 has 14 amino acids. This CDR3 is CASSEAEGDTEAFF. CDR3 DNA: TGTGCCAGCAGTGAAGCTGAGGGGGACACTGAAGCTTTCTTT.

The chain's CDR3 is CASSTLGLAVARDTQYF. The CDR3 DNA is TGTGCCAGCAGCACCCTGGGTCTAGCGGTCGCACGAGATACGCAGTATTTT. The V and J genes are TRBV5-6 and TRBJ2-3; TRBD2 matches at 7 bases. After removal of 4 bases from V and 5 bases from J, the junction contained 16 bases not matched to a gene. This CDR3 is 17 amino acids long. From germline, CDR1 is SGHDT and CDR2 YYEEEE.

V is TRBV4-2 and J is TRBJ2-1; D is possibly TRBD2 (5 bases). The V and J ends lost 0 bases and 6 bases respectively, with 15 bases between them. The CDR3 has 16 amino acids. Germline values: CDR1 LGHNA, CDR2 YNFKEQ. CDR3 nucleotides: TGTGCCAGCAGCCAAGATCATCGAGGGATGGGCAATGAGCAGTTCTTC. It encodes CASSQDHRGMGNEQFF.

This clone was seen a single time. The rearrangement uses TRBV6-1 and TRBJ2-2; TRBD1 or TRBD2 may be the D gene (5 bases each). This CDR3 has 15 amino acids. V was cut by 7 bases and J by 0 bases, with 12 bases left in between. Germline CDR1 reads MNHNS; CDR2 reads SASEGT. The chain's CDR3 is CASTMGRTNTGELFF. CDR3 bases: TGTGCCAGCACCATGGGACGGACGAACACCGGGGAGCTGTTTTTT.

This chain connects TRBV19 to TRBJ2-7; 8 bases are shared with TRBD1. CDR3 size: 14 residues. Germline CDR1 and CDR2: LNHDA and SQIVND (reference sequence). The ends lost 5 bases at V and 3 bases at J; junction bases unmatched: 6. The CDR3, as DNA: TGTGCCAGTAGTCCCGGGACAGGAGGCTACGAGCAGTACTTC. This translates into CASSPGTGGYEQYF.

This sequence joins TRBV6-4 and TRBJ2-6, with D perhaps matching TRBD1 (5 bases). Trimming removed 4 bases from V and 0 bases from J, with 7 bases in between. This CDR3 is built from 15 residues. Germline-derived CDR1 and CDR2 are MRHNA and SNTAGT. CDR3 residues: CASSADSSGANVLTF. CDR3 in DNA: TGTGCCAGCAGTGCCGACAGCTCTGGGGCCAACGTCCTGACTTTC.

This chain joins TRBV5-4 and TRBJ2-1; 10 nucleotides line up with TRBD2. In germline, CDR1 is SGHNT, CDR2 YYREEE (reference sequence). V was pared by 2 bases and J by 2 bases, with 4 bases of the junction left unmatched. This CDR3 region has 16 residues. CDR3 in DNA: TGTGCCAGCAGCTTCAGCGGGAGGGGGACCTACAATGAGCAGTTCTTC. This gives the protein CASSFSGRGTYNEQFF. Using reference TRBV5-4 and TRBJ2-1 for the parts outside the CDR3, the full variable domain is ETGVTQSPTHLIKTRGQQVTLRCSSQSGHNTVSWYQQALGQGPQFIFQYYREEENGRGNFPPRFSGLQFPNYSSELNVNALELDDSALYLCASSFSGRGTYNEQFFGPGTRLTVL.

This chain links TRBV27 with TRBJ1-5; D not resolved. Looked up from germline, CDR1 is MNHEY and CDR2 is SMNVEV (reference sequence). V shed 3 bases and J shed 3 bases, with 15 bases lying between them. The CDR3 consists of 16 residues. The CDR3 DNA reads as TGTGCCAGCAGTTTGACCGGGCTATTGGACAATCAGCCCCAGCATTTT. Its translation: CASSLTGLLDNQPQHF.

The CDR3 reads CASGFDYNEQFF. In DNA, the CDR3 is TGTGCTAGTGGCTTTGATTATAATGAGCAGTTCTTC. The rearrangement uses TRBV12-5 and TRBJ2-1; D is uncertain. The germline CDR1 and CDR2 sequences are LGHNT and FRNRAP. V lost 6 bases to trimming and J lost 7 bases, with 10 bases between them. This CDR3 region has 12 residues.

The rearrangement joins TRBV6-5 to TRBJ1-1; no reliable D call. Trimming removed 4 bases at V and 2 bases at J, with 5 bases between. The germline gives CDR1 MNHEY, CDR2 SVGAGI. The CDR3 length is 12 residues. The CDR3 bases are TGTGCCAGCAGTTTGGACAACACTGAAGCTTTCTTT. This sequence encodes CASSLDNTEAFF.

The gene calls are TRBV7-6 and TRBJ2-3; 8 nucleotides match TRBD1. J gave up 0 bases and V 10 bases, and 12 bases lay outside the gene matches. Germline CDR1 is SGHVS and CDR2 is FNYEAQ. CDR3 length: 16 amino acids. In DNA form, the CDR3 reads TGTGCCATCTCGGACAGGGCGCTTCTGAGCACAGATACGCAGTATTTT. It translates to CAISDRALLSTDTQYF.

The genes are TRBV7-9 and TRBJ1-4; 7 bases match TRBD1. The CDR3 totals 15 residues. Germline V CDR1 and CDR2: SEHNR, FQNEAQ (reference sequence). V was clipped by 5 bases and J by 6 bases; unmatched bases: 9. CDR3: CASSLDRVEYEKLFF. CDR3 in DNA: TGTGCCAGCAGCCTAGACAGGGTGGAGTATGAAAAACTGTTTTTT.

This chain connects TRBV25-1 to TRBJ2-5, with 8 bases aligning to TRBD1. V lost 1 base and J lost 5; bases outside the gene matches: 6. This CDR3 is 15 amino acids long. In germline, CDR1 is MGHDK, CDR2 SYGVNS. CDR3 region: CASSEFQGAYETQYF. CDR3 nucleotides: TGTGCCAGCAGTGAATTTCAGGGGGCGTATGAGACCCAGTACTTC.

The chain is built from TRBV27 and TRBJ2-7, with 7 bases fitting TRBD1. The length of the CDR3 is 16 residues. The V and J ends lost 2 bases and 4 bases, in that order; junction bases with no gene match: 11. Germline CDR1 and CDR2: MNHEY and SMNVEV (reference sequence). The DNA for the CDR3 is TGTGCCAGCAGTTTAGGAACCGGGACAGAGATTTACGAGCAGTACTTC. This encodes CASSLGTGTEIYEQYF.

This clone has just one count. Here the CDR3 DNA reads TGTGCCAGCAGCTTGGGAGAACAGGGGAATCTCGTTAAGCAGTTCTTC. It yields the protein CASSLGEQGNLVKQFF. The gene calls are TRBV5-6 and TRBJ2-1, with 7 bases fitting TRBD1. Germline assignment: CDR1 SGHDT and CDR2 YYEEEE. V lost 0 bases and J lost 11; bases outside the gene matches: 14. The CDR3 consists of 16 residues. The whole variable domain, filled in from reference TRBV5-6 and TRBJ2-1, reads DAGVTQSPTHLIKTRGQQVTLRCSPKSGHDTVSWYQQALGQGPQFIFQYYEEEERQRGNFPDRFSGHQFPNYSSELNVNALLLGDSALYLCASSLGEQGNLVKQFFGPGTRLTVL.